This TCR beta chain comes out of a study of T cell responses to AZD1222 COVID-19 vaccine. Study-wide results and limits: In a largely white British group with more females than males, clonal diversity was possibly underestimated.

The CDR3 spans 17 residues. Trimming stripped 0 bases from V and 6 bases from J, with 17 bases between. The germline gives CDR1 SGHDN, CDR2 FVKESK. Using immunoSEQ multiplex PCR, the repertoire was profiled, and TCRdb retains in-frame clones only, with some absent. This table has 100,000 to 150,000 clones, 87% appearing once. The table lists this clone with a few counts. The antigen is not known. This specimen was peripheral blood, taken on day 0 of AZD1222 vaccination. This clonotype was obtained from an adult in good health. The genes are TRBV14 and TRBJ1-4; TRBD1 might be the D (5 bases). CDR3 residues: CASSQESIRAGYEKLFF. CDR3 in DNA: TGTGCCAGCAGCCAAGAATCCATTAGGGCAGGGTATGAAAAACTGTTTTTT. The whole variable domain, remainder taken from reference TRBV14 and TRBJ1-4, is EAGVTQFPSHSVIEKGQTVTLRCDPISGHDNLYWYRRVMGKEIKFLLHFVKESKQDESGMPNNRFLAERTGGTYSTLKVQPAELEDSGVYFCASSQESIRAGYEKLFFGSGTQLSVL.